The clone carrying this TCR beta chain has at least ten counts. TCRdb redid the calling of the RACE reads with MiXCR, one entry per CDR3 protein. The data contain about 380,000 distinct CDR3 sequences, roughly 5% of them singletons. This entry belongs to a study of human T cells and chemical hapten exposure. Per the germline V gene, CDR1 is SGHAT and CDR2 is FQNNGV. J lost 0 bases, V lost 4 bases, and 5 bases had no gene match. This CDR3 contains 15 residues. Indicated time point: patch test 1, 2 weeks after DPC sensitization. Treatment denoted: therapeutic diphenylcyclopropenone sensitization with weekly scalp DPC.

V gene TRBV11-2 combines with J gene TRBJ2-5; 7 bases are shared with TRBD2. Sequencing used whole blood, obtained in connection with sensitization to the hapten diphenylcyclopropenone (DPC). The sequence derives from a woman in her fifties or sixties with alopecia areata. Some clones in this sample may be carry-over from other donors' samples. The CDR3: CASSSSTSDQETQYF. The DNA of the CDR3 is TGTGCCAGCAGCTCCTCCACTAGCGACCAAGAGACCCAGTACTTC.